This record concerns one T cell receptor beta chain sequence. Its antigen is unknown. No base quality values were provided; no much bigger clone lies one nucleotide off. What the time point label conveys for this sample: baseline before first vaccination. The vaccinee samples were drawn from two UK trials, COV001 and COV002, one of which was a single-blind randomized controlled phase 2/3 trial testing AZD1222 (ChAdOx1 nCoV-19) in healthy adults. For TCRbeta chain sequencing, PBMC samples from trial participants were taken at day 0 and at day 28 after the second dose. The data were taken from a study of T cell responses to AZD1222 COVID-19 vaccine (TCRdb year 2021). With regard to the full study: AZD1222 recipients whose second dose came at about 4 weeks and those whose second dose came at about 12 weeks were combined into one group, since spike-specific TCR depth and breadth did not differ between the two schedules. Trial participants were enrolled into age subgroups of 18-55, 56-69 and 70-plus years, which contained 148, 28 and 57 TCR-sequenced participants, respectively. TCR sequencing covered some 240 trial participants: about 210 given two doses of AZD1222 and about 26 given two doses of MenACWY control vaccine.

V is shortened by 6 bases, J by 5 bases, and the region joining them spans 19 bases. The CDR3 covers 15 residues, taking in both the cysteine and the phenylalanine. The only DNA kept is the CDR3, 45 bases in frame from the first base. The germline V gene specifies KGHSH as CDR1 and LQKENI as CDR2. Results the study describes overall, beyond this receptor: The 56-69-year group was small, and its depth increase did not reach significance, likely because of low power. CD4 TCRs associated with the vaccine covered the entire spike protein, and the dominant responses were in regions 160-218 and 743-854. After two AZD1222 doses, spike-specific TCR breadth and depth were significantly higher than at day 0 and than in MenACWY recipients. Participants were mostly white British, with more females than males. The authors suggested clonal diversity may have been underestimated. Epitopes outside the regions mutated in the B.1.351 and B.1.1.7 variants were reportedly recognized by nearly half of the unique spike-specific TCRs. Because no samples from the day 14 peak response were available, repertoires could be characterized only after the peak T cell response. Conclusions about previously exposed vaccinees were limited because only a handful of AZD1222 recipients were SARS-CoV-2 seropositive at baseline.

The CDR3 regions of human TCRbeta chains were analyzed by immunosequencing. As for the authors' bioinformatics: TCRs in the repertoires were matched against a reference library of SARS-CoV-2-specific TCRs that had been generated with the MIRA antigen-specificity platform. Breadth was defined as the fraction of unique TCRs that were SARS-CoV-2-associated. Depth was defined as the fraction of total T cells that were SARS-CoV-2-associated. Each spike-specific TCR was assigned to its reactive spike region and to a CD4 or CD8 class using the MIRA data. Log10-transformed breadth and depth values were compared by one-way ANOVA with Sidak's multiple comparisons tests. The table was pulled from immuneACCESS by TCRdb, which kept in-frame rearrangements only. Such tables lose some clones; where checked, under half of the loss comes from unresolved V genes, and the rest has no known cause. The V and J calls and clone size were taken over from that table, and D and trimming were inferred from the DNA. This sample is represented by tens of thousands of clones; more than 70% of them were singletons. The top ten constitute 2% of the sample.

This chain is built from TRBV18 and TRBJ1-1; TRBD1 is a possible D gene, resting on 5 matching bases. This specimen consisted of peripheral blood, obtained on day 0 of AZD1222 vaccination. This TCR was recovered from an adult in good health. The nucleotides read TGTGCCAGCTCCTTACTCAAGGGCGGGGGAACTGAAGCTTTCTTT. Protein translation: CASSLLKGGGTEAFF.